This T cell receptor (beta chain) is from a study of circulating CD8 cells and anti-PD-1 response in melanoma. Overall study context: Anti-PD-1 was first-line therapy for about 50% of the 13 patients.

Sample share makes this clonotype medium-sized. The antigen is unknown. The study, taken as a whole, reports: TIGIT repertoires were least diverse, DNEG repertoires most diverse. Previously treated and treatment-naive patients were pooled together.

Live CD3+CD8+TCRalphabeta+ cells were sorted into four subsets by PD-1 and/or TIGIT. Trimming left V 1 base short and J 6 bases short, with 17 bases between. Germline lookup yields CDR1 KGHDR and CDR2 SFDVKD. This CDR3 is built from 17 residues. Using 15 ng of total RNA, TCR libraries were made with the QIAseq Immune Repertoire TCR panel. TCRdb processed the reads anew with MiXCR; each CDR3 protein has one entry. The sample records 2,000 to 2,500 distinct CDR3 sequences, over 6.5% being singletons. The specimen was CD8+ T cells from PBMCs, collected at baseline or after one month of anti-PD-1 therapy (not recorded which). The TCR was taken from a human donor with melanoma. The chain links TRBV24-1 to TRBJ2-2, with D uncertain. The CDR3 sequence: CATSDFRVTPSAGELFF. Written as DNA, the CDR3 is TGTGCCACCAGTGATTTCCGAGTTACCCCGTCGGCCGGGGAGCTGTTTTTT.